The T cell receptor (beta chain) described here comes from a study of STAT5B mutations in CD4+ large granular lymphocyte leukemia. Study context: Among healthy controls, a particular HLA allele went with more CDR3 'QG' motifs. Broader study findings: 8/27 top patient clones versus 2/35 control clones were TRBV06-family. Patient CD4-sorted repertoires stayed more clonal than healthy ones after leukemic-clone removal.

Generated by immunoSEQ multiplex PCR, the TCRdb table keeps only in-frame clones and is missing some. The sample records 24,000 or so clones, 60% to 80% being singletons. There are a few counts of this clone. No antigen is known for it. The CDR3 covers 16 residues. With V trimmed by 0 bases and J by 11 bases, 6 bases remained unmatched. CDR1 is MGHRA, CDR2 YSYEKL, per germline. V usage is TRBV4-1 and J usage is TRBJ1-6; TRBD1 aligns across 11 bases. Input material: CD4+ T cells from blood buffy coats. The source of this sequence is a human donor in good health. The DNA for the CDR3 is TGCGCCAGCAGCCAAGAAGGGACAGGGGGAATGGCACCCCTCCACTTT. Translating it yields CASSQEGTGGMAPLHF.